The 29 T cell receptor beta chains given below trace back to one sample, sequenced in a study of T cell responses to AZD1222 COVID-19 vaccine. Generated by immunoSEQ multiplex PCR, the TCRdb table keeps only in-frame clones and is missing some. In the table there are over 130,000 clones, 80% to 90% of which are singletons. The input for sequencing was peripheral blood, taken on day 0 of AZD1222 vaccination. These TCRs come from an adult in good health.

This chain uses TRBV29-1 with TRBJ2-3, with D perhaps TRBD1 (6 bases). The germline CDR1 and CDR2 sequences are SQVTM and ANQGSEA. The CDR3 runs 15 residues. V gave up 1 base and J gave up 2 bases, with 13 bases separating them. The CDR3 bases are TGCAGCGTTGAAGTGGCAGGGGTGGACACAGATACGCAGTATTTT. Translated: CSVEVAGVDTDTQYF.

The chain combines TRBV19 with TRBJ2-7, with D tentatively TRBD1 (6 bases). Between the trimmed V and J ends, which lost 6 bases and 3 bases, there was a span of 15 bases. CDR1 LNHDA and CDR2 SQIVND come from the germline V gene (reference sequence). The CDR3 consists of 14 residues. In DNA form, the CDR3 reads TGTGCCAGTAGCAGGGGAAACCGAGACTACGAGCAGTACTTC. It yields the protein CASSRGNRDYEQYF.

This clone was detected only once. The genes are TRBV4-1 and TRBJ2-3; 8 nucleotides line up with TRBD2. Germline V lookup: CDR1 MGHRA, CDR2 YSYEKL. This CDR3 spans 15 amino acids. The ends lost 1 base at V and 6 bases at J; junction bases unmatched: 6. This chain's CDR3 is CASSQGLAPMDTQYF. The CDR3 nucleotides read TGCGCCAGCAGCCAAGGACTAGCGCCGATGGATACGCAGTATTTT.

This clone was detected only once. The V call is TRBV4-1, the J call TRBJ2-1; 9 bases are shared with TRBD2. CDR1 and CDR2 from the germline V gene are MGHRA and YSYEKL. J gave up 8 bases and V 0 bases, and 20 bases lay outside the gene matches. CDR3 length equals 20 residues. CDR3 coding DNA: TGCGCCAGCAGCCAAGATCTTTGGACTAGCGCTAAGTGGCGCCGCGATGAGCAGTTCTTC. As protein: CASSQDLWTSAKWRRDEQFF.

The V and J genes are TRBV3-1 (or the pseudogene TRBV3-2) and TRBJ2-2, with a weak D call TRBD2 (5 bases). In germline, CDR1 is LGHDT, CDR2 YNNKEL (reference sequence). V shed 1 base and J shed 4 bases, with 13 bases lying between them. This CDR3 comprises 16 residues. The CDR3 sequence is CASSQGPSGLTGELFF. Here the CDR3 DNA reads TGTGCCAGCAGCCAAGGCCCCAGCGGACTCACCGGGGAGCTGTTTTTT.

This clone has more than one count but fewer than ten. This CDR3 is CASSLTQITNTEAFF. The CDR3, as DNA: TGTGCCAGCAGTCTCACTCAGATAACGAACACTGAAGCTTTCTTT. The chain couples TRBV28 to TRBJ1-1; D is undetermined. The CDR3 is 15 amino acids. The germline V gene encodes CDR1 MDHEN and CDR2 SYDVKM. Deletions cut 5 bases from V and 1 base from J, with 14 bases between.

The V and J genes are TRBV21-1 and TRBJ2-1; no check of the table's D call, TRBD2, against the DNA was made. TRBV21-1 is flagged as a pseudogene. The CDR3 consists of 15 residues. The DNA for the CDR3 is TGTGCCAGCAGTCGCGGGAATAGCTCCTACAATGAGCAGTTCTTC. It yields the protein CASSRGNSSYNEQFF.

This clone was found a few times. The V and J genes are TRBV2 and TRBJ1-3; D remains ambiguous. This CDR3 spans 11 amino acids. V lost 7 bases to trimming and J lost 0 bases, with 1 base between them. Per germline, CDR1 SNHLY and CDR2 FYNNEI. In nucleotides, the CDR3 is TGTGCCAGCACCTCTGGAAACACCATATATTTT. Its translation: CASTSGNTIYF.

In this sample, this clone turned up a few times. The chain combines TRBV10-1 with TRBJ2-1; 12 nucleotides match TRBD1. The ends lost 5 bases at V and 6 bases at J; junction bases unmatched: 8. The CDR3 extends over 16 amino acids. The germline CDR1 and CDR2 sequences are WNHNN and SYGVQD (reference sequence). In nucleotides, the CDR3 is TGCGCCAGCAGTTATACCCGGGACAGGGGGCTCAATGAGCAGTTCTTC. This gives the protein CASSYTRDRGLNEQFF.

V usage is TRBV7-2 and J usage is TRBJ1-5, with a possible D match to TRBD1 (6 bases). There are 15 residues in the CDR3. Trimming removed 6 bases from V and 4 bases from J, with 16 bases in between. Germline lookup yields CDR1 SGHTA and CDR2 FQGNSA. Here the CDR3 DNA reads TGTGCCAGCAGTCTATGGACAGCTGCTAATCAGCCCCAGCATTTT. Its translation: CASSLWTAANQPQHF.

This chain connects TRBV5-4 to TRBJ1-1; a weak D match, TRBD1 (5 bases). Germline V lookup: CDR1 SGHNT, CDR2 YYREEE (reference sequence). The CDR3 is 16 residues long. V lost 3 bases and J 5 bases, leaving 20 bases between the germline ends. The CDR3 sequence: CASSWGVIGIGTEAFF. The CDR3 nucleotides read TGTGCCAGCAGCTGGGGGGTGATAGGGATAGGGACTGAAGCTTTCTTT.

The genes are TRBV7-9 and TRBJ1-1; no clear D. CDR1 and CDR2 (germline): SEHNR, FQNEAQ (reference sequence). The CDR3 is made up of 16 amino acids. Between the trimmed V and J ends, which lost 1 base and 1 base, there was a span of 13 bases. In DNA, the CDR3 is TGTGCCAGCAGCTTAGTGCGGTTATGGGGGAACACTGAAGCTTTCTTT. Amino acids: CASSLVRLWGNTEAFF.

CDR3 sequence (DNA): TGTGCCAGCAGTGAAGCGGTGGGCACTGAAGCTTTCTTT. Translated: CASSEAVGTEAFF. V gene TRBV2 combines with J gene TRBJ1-1; no reliable D call. Germline CDR1 is SNHLY and CDR2 is FYNNEI. The CDR3 runs 13 residues. Deletions cut 0 bases from V and 4 bases from J, with 6 bases between.

The chain joins TRBV28 to TRBJ1-5, with TRBD1 as a possible D gene (5 bases). Trimming removed 2 bases at V and 7 bases at J, with 6 bases between. The CDR3 totals 12 residues. Germline CDR1 MDHEN, CDR2 SYDVKM. CDR3 bases: TGTGCCAGCAGTTTAGAGGGGCAGCCCCAGCATTTT. This codes for CASSLEGQPQHF.

The chain carries TRBV12-1 and TRBJ1-2; TRBD1 reflects the table's D call only, with no check against the DNA. TRBV12-1 is described as a pseudogene. This CDR3 region has 15 residues. The CDR3 DNA reads as TGTGCCAGCAGCTACGGGACAGGAGGAAACTATGGCTACACCTTC. Protein: CASSYGTGGNYGYTF.

The rearrangement joins TRBV27 to TRBJ2-7; D is unclear. V was pared by 5 bases and J by 0 bases, with 8 bases between. This CDR3 spans 13 amino acids. In germline, CDR1 is MNHEY, CDR2 SMNVEV (reference sequence). In DNA, the CDR3 is TGTGCCAGCAGTGACGGACCCTCCTACGAGCAGTACTTC. Translated: CASSDGPSYEQYF.

The genes are TRBV7-2 and TRBJ2-2; D remains ambiguous. Trimming removed 1 base from V and 3 bases from J, with 9 bases in between. The V gene's germline CDR1 is SGHTA and CDR2 FQGNSA. The CDR3 totals 15 residues. CDR3 residues: CASSLDLHYTGELFF. DNA of the CDR3: TGTGCCAGCAGCTTAGATCTACATTACACCGGGGAGCTGTTTTTT. The variable domain in full, completed from reference TRBV7-2 and TRBJ2-2, reads GAGVSQSPSNKVTEKGKDVELRCDPISGHTALYWYRQSLGQGLEFLIYFQGNSAPDKSGLPSDRFSAERTGGSVSTLTIQRTQQEDSAVYLCASSLDLHYTGELFFGEGSRLTVL.

This clone is a singleton in its sample. The V and J genes are TRBV14 and TRBJ1-2, with TRBD1 identical over 7 bases. V trimming: 0 bases; J trimming: 4 bases; junction bases outside the gene matches: 23. The CDR3 covers 21 residues. Germline CDR1 SGHDN, CDR2 FVKESK. The DNA for the CDR3 is TGTGCCAGCAGCCAAGATCTGGGAACCTGGGGACAGACCTTCCCCTTCTATGGCTACACCTTC. It translates to CASSQDLGTWGQTFPFYGYTF.

The chain couples TRBV2 to TRBJ1-5; tentatively, D is TRBD1 (6 bases). Looked up from germline, CDR1 is SNHLY and CDR2 is FYNNEI. This CDR3 contains 13 residues. The ends were cut back, 6 bases at V and 7 bases at J, with 13 bases in the middle. CDR3 amino acids: CASRRGFVQPQHF. The CDR3 region has the DNA TGTGCCAGCAGGAGGGGGTTTGTCCAGCCCCAGCATTTT.

V is TRBV6-5 and J is TRBJ2-3; no clear D. Germline values: CDR1 MNHEY, CDR2 SVGAGI. Trimming cost V 8 bases and J 0 bases, with 9 bases left between them. The CDR3 is 13 residues long. The CDR3 DNA is TGTGCCAGCCTGGCAGTTAGCACAGATACGCAGTATTTT. Translating gives CASLAVSTDTQYF.

This clone showed up just once. This chain connects TRBV18 to TRBJ1-1; a possible D gene is TRBD1 (6 bases). There are 18 residues in the CDR3. Trimming pared 2 bases from V and 4 bases from J, leaving 23 bases between. Germline CDR1 KGHSH, CDR2 LQKENI. The CDR3 nucleotides read TGTGCCAGCTCACCAGGTTTTCGGCACGACAGGCCTAGCACTGAAGCTTTCTTT. Translated, it gives CASSPGFRHDRPSTEAFF.

The DNA for the CDR3 is TGTGCCTGGAATCAGGAGAATTCACCCCTCCACTTT. This sequence encodes CAWNQENSPLHF. The chain carries TRBV30 and TRBJ1-6; D not resolved. CDR1 and CDR2 (germline): GTSNPN, SVGIG (reference sequence). This CDR3 spans 12 amino acids. Trimming stripped 4 bases from V and 7 bases from J, with 8 bases between.

The chain links TRBV3-1 (or the pseudogene TRBV3-2) to TRBJ1-3; D gene ambiguous. Germline assignment: CDR1 LGHDT and CDR2 YNNKEL (reference sequence). CDR3 length: 16 amino acids. Deletions cut 0 bases from V and 0 bases from J, with 9 bases between. As DNA, the CDR3 is TGTGCCAGCAGCCAAGACTCCGGCCACTCTGGAAACACCATATATTTT. Translation: CASSQDSGHSGNTIYF.

CDR3 bases: TGCGCCAGCAGCTCCCAAGTCTCCGCTGAAGCTTTCTTT. Its protein is CASSSQVSAEAFF. V is TRBV5-1 and J is TRBJ1-1; the D is unclear. The CDR3 covers 13 residues. Germline CDR1 SGHRS, CDR2 YFSETQ. V was trimmed by 3 bases and J by 6 bases, leaving 12 bases between them.

Here the CDR3 reads CASRFPLRDGYTF. CDR3 sequence (DNA): TGTGCCAGCAGGTTCCCCCTGAGGGATGGCTACACCTTC. The V gene is TRBV28, the J gene TRBJ1-2, with D unresolved. CDR1 and CDR2 from the germline V gene are MDHEN and SYDVKM. The ends were cut back, 6 bases at V and 6 bases at J, with 14 bases in the middle. This CDR3 comprises 13 residues.

The rearrangement links TRBV14 to TRBJ2-1; D remains unclear. Germline V gives CDR1 SGHDN, CDR2 FVKESK. The CDR3 extends over 14 amino acids. The V gene lost 6 bases and the J gene lost 4 bases, with 13 bases spanning the gap. This chain's CDR3 is CASSPPLPYNEQFF. CDR3 nucleotides: TGTGCCAGCAGTCCCCCCCTACCATACAATGAGCAGTTCTTC.

The chain joins TRBV9 to TRBJ2-1; D not resolved. Trimming took 3 bases from V and 0 from J, leaving 10 bases between them. The CDR3 has 15 residues. The germline V gene has CDR1 SGDLS and CDR2 YYNGEE. The DNA of the CDR3 is TGTGCCAGCAGCGGAATGGGTAACTCCTACAATGAGCAGTTCTTC. Translation gives CASSGMGNSYNEQFF.

CDR3 residues: CATSDLTTGGAETQYF. For the CDR3, the DNA is TGTGCCACCAGTGATTTGACGACAGGGGGCGCGGAGACCCAGTACTTC. The rearrangement joins TRBV24-1 to TRBJ2-5, with 10 bases identical to TRBD1. Germline CDR1 is KGHDR and CDR2 is SFDVKD. V gave up 0 bases and J gave up 5 bases; unmatched junction bases: 5. This CDR3 is 16 amino acids long.

The rearrangement uses TRBV5-1 and TRBJ2-1; TRBD2 matches at 14 bases. In germline, CDR1 is SGHRS, CDR2 YFSETQ. After removal of 3 bases from V and 4 bases from J, the junction contained 6 bases not matched to a gene. The CDR3 is made up of 17 amino acids. The CDR3 loop is CASSWGLAGAWYNEQFF. The CDR3, as DNA: TGCGCCAGCAGCTGGGGACTAGCGGGAGCTTGGTACAATGAGCAGTTCTTC.